The 8 T cell receptor beta chains presented below share a single source sample, sequenced in a study of shared clonotypes between healthy human individuals. Sequenced by immunoSEQ multiplex PCR; TCRdb stores in-frame clones only, minus some. The repertoire holds 180,000 or so clones, approximately 95% seen once, with more than 0.065% in the top ten. The specimen sequenced was naive CD4+ T cells sorted from blood. Stated subset: CD45RA+ positively selected. These receptors originate from a woman aged 25 to 39 in good health.

The gene calls are TRBV18 and TRBJ2-1; D might be TRBD2 (7 bases). Germline V CDR1 and CDR2: KGHSH, LQKENI. Trimming took off 4 bases at V and 6 bases at J, with 13 bases between the two ends. This CDR3 has 14 residues. This CDR3 is CASSLRGGFNEQFF. The CDR3 region has the DNA TGTGCCAGCTCACTTAGGGGGGGCTTCAATGAGCAGTTCTTC.

This clone was counted a single time. The chain links TRBV11-2 to TRBJ2-2; 7 nucleotides line up with TRBD2. The CDR3 runs to 15 residues. J lost 7 bases, V lost 1 base, and 6 bases had no gene match. Per the germline V gene, CDR1 is SGHAT and CDR2 is FQNNGV. CDR3: CASSLVQGGIGELFF. The CDR3 region has the DNA TGTGCCAGCAGCTTAGTTCAGGGAGGGATCGGGGAGCTGTTTTTT.

V is TRBV7-2 and J is TRBJ2-5; maybe TRBD2 (5 bases). The better agreement between TRBJ2-7 and the DNA end casts doubt on the J call. CDR1 and CDR2 from the germline V gene are SGHTA and FQGNSA. The CDR3 is 14 amino acids. This chain's CDR3 is CASSLALAWYEQYF. DNA for the CDR3: TGTGCCAGCAGCTTAGCTCTAGCATGGTACGAGCAGTACTTC.

The DNA of the CDR3 is TGCAGCGTTCGGTCTAGGGCGGGAGGGTACTACGAGCAGTACTTC. Translating it yields CSVRSRAGGYYEQYF. V and J are TRBV29-1 and TRBJ2-7; 9 bases are shared with TRBD2. Germline trimming cut 5 bases from V and 3 bases from J; bases unmatched to any gene: 11. The CDR3 consists of 15 residues. CDR1 and CDR2 (germline): SQVTM, ANQGSEA.

The genes are TRBV11-2 and TRBJ2-1, with D hard to call. Deletions cut 5 bases from V and 6 bases from J, with 11 bases between. The CDR3 has 13 residues. Germline CDR1 reads SGHAT; CDR2 reads FQNNGV. Here the CDR3 reads CASSPDWRNEQFF. The DNA of the CDR3 is TGTGCCAGCAGCCCCGACTGGCGCAATGAGCAGTTCTTC.

This clone was detected only once. This chain uses TRBV28 with TRBJ2-6; weak D call: TRBD2 (5 bases). With 6 bases removed from V and 5 bases from J, the gap between germline ends came to 8 bases. Germline assignment: CDR1 MDHEN and CDR2 SYDVKM. CDR3 length: 13 amino acids. The chain's CDR3 is CASSPSWANVLTF. CDR3 nucleotides: TGTGCCAGCAGCCCTAGCTGGGCCAACGTCCTGACTTTC.

Concerning this clone itself: The DNA is omitted, as the CDR3 cannot be located on it reliably, and the CDR3 follows TCRdb's listing. CDR3 residues: CVQQHISLQRHNQPQHF. The genes are TRBV29-1 and TRBJ1-5. The germline CDR1 and CDR2 sequences are SQVTM and ANQGSEA. From its first to its last residue, the CDR3 has 17 amino acids.

This clone was seen just once. The V gene is TRBV29-1, the J gene TRBJ2-2; perhaps TRBD2 as D (5 bases). From germline, CDR1 is SQVTM and CDR2 ANQGSEA. There are 13 residues in the CDR3. Trimming stripped 5 bases from V and 5 bases from J, with 12 bases between. DNA for the CDR3: TGCAGCGTTATGCGGGTTGAAACCGGGGAGCTGTTTTTT. Protein sequence: CSVMRVETGELFF.